The following is a TCR beta chain sequence with its context. Its antigen remains unknown. This sample's treatment: oral pan-JAK inhibitor, 5-10 mg twice daily. Peripheral blood and lesional scalp punch biopsies were taken from alopecia areata patients. PBMCs, the starting material, were the source of sorted CD4+ and CD8+ T cells. Germline V gene data show CDR1 as LGHNA and CDR2 as YSLEER. This CDR3 comprises 15 residues. V gave up 0 bases and J gave up 0 bases, with 7 bases separating them. This entry comes from a study of CD8+ T cells in alopecia areata. After isolation, RNA underwent reverse transcription to generate cDNA as the sequencing template. Repertoires were generated with immunoSEQ multiplex PCR, while TCRdb's copy carries only in-frame clones and drops some. This table has 35,000 to 45,000 clones, 80% to 95% appearing once. Findings and limits, study-wide: Especially in alopecia totalis/universalis, lesional scalp showed greater clonality than normal scalp did. Tofacitinib significantly decreased scalp clonality and expanded CD8+ clones among top 100.

The chain joins TRBV4-3 to TRBJ2-3; D uncertain. The receptor comes from a human donor with alopecia areata. The sequencing used CD8+ T cells sorted from blood, collected at week 24, from a patient treated with tofacitinib. CDR3 loop: CASSQDSTSTDTQYF. DNA for the CDR3: TGCGCCAGCAGCCAAGATAGCACTAGCACAGATACGCAGTATTTT.